The clone carrying this TCR beta chain was detected only a few times. Its cognate antigen is unknown. This specimen comes from a study of response to subunit inactivated influenza vaccine. Study-level results: Authors proposed each seasonal influenza vaccination draws in few new T cells.

One entry per CDR3 protein, called by TCRdb with MiXCR from the RT-PCR reads. Here the sample spans about 800,000 distinct CDR3 sequences, around 20% being singletons. This CDR3 is 18 amino acids long. The V and J ends lost 3 bases and 7 bases, in that order; junction bases with no gene match: 10. CDR1 is SGDLS, CDR2 YYNGEE, per germline. The rearrangement uses TRBV9 and TRBJ2-1; the match to TRBD2 covers 16 bases. The sequence came from a man aged 50 to 59 who received an inactivated influenza vaccine. Sequences were derived from PBMCs from blood, sampled roughly 5 days after vaccination. The CDR3 bases are TGTGCCAGCAGCGGACCCGGGACTAGCGGGAGGGCCTTGAATGAGCAGTTCTTC. This gives the protein CASSGPGTSGRALNEQFF. The whole variable domain, filled in from reference TRBV9 and TRBJ2-1, reads DSGVTQTPKHLITATGQRVTLRCSPRSGDLSVYWYQQSLDQGLQFLIQYYNGEERAKGNILERFSAQQFPDLHSELNLSSLELGDSALYFCASSGPGTSGRALNEQFFGPGTRLTVL.